The 30 T cell receptor beta chains presented below share a single source sample, sequenced in a study of tumor-infiltrating lymphocytes in localized non-small cell lung cancer. Generated by immunoSEQ multiplex PCR, the TCRdb table keeps only in-frame clones and is missing some. The sample shows about 24,000 clones, around 64% of them seen only once. Input material: lung tumor tissue. The source of these receptors is a human donor with non-small cell lung cancer.

The chain is built from TRBV19 and TRBJ1-2, with 10 positions matching TRBD1. With V trimmed by 5 bases and J by 8 bases, 5 bases remained unmatched. This CDR3 has 13 residues. In germline, CDR1 is LNHDA, CDR2 SQIVND (reference sequence). The CDR3 protein is CASSPDRGRGYTF. CDR3 bases: TGTGCCAGTAGTCCCGACAGGGGGCGAGGCTACACCTTC.

This clone was seen more than once but under ten times. The genes are TRBV5-1 and TRBJ2-5; 9 nucleotides align to TRBD2. There are 14 residues in the CDR3. The V and J ends lost 4 bases and 1 base, in that order; junction bases with no gene match: 2. In germline, CDR1 is SGHRS, CDR2 YFSETQ. CDR3 region: CASSPTSGQETQYF. CDR3 nucleotides: TGCGCCAGCAGCCCGACTAGCGGCCAAGAGACCCAGTACTTC.

This sequence joins TRBV18 and TRBJ2-3; D not certain. The CDR3 totals 12 residues. The V and J ends lost 6 bases and 6 bases respectively, with 10 bases between them. In germline, CDR1 is KGHSH, CDR2 LQKENI. DNA for the CDR3: TGTGCCAGCTCCTCCTCCCGCGATACGCAGTATTTT. Encoded protein: CASSSSRDTQYF.

This clone was seen only a few times. The rearrangement joins TRBV30 to TRBJ2-3; D is ambiguous. The CDR3 totals 12 residues. CDR1 and CDR2 (germline): GTSNPN, SVGIG (reference sequence). Trimming left V 0 bases short and J 9 bases short, with 10 bases between. DNA of the CDR3: TGTGCCTGGAGTGTACCGAGTAACACGCAGTATTTT. It is translated as CAWSVPSNTQYF. The full variable domain, its missing parts supplied by reference TRBV30 and TRBJ2-3, is SQTIHQWPATLVQPVGSPLSLECTVEGTSNPNLYWYRQAAGRGLQLLFYSVGIGQISSEVPQNLSASRPQDRQFILSSKKLLLSDSGFYLCAWSVPSNTQYFGPGTRLTVL.

This sequence joins TRBV20-1 and TRBJ2-5, with D perhaps given as TRBD1 or TRBD2 (5 bases each). The CDR3 has 11 amino acids. V lost 8 bases, J lost 7 bases, and 14 bases lay in between. The germline V gene has CDR1 DFQATT and CDR2 SNEGSKA (reference sequence). Here the CDR3 DNA reads TGCAGTACTTTATCGAGGGGGACCCAGTACTTC. It translates to CSTLSRGTQYF.

V gene TRBV6-1 combines with J gene TRBJ1-5; tentative D call: TRBD1 (5 bases). This CDR3 has 14 residues. CDR1 is MNHNS, CDR2 SASEGT, per germline. The V and J ends lost 7 bases and 0 bases respectively, with 10 bases between them. CDR3 DNA sequence: TGTGCCAGCACGGGGGGGTTTAGCAATCAGCCCCAGCATTTT. Its protein product is CASTGGFSNQPQHF.

This clone is medium-sized (0.01 to 0.1%) within its sample. The genes are TRBV6-1 and TRBJ1-3, with a possible D match to TRBD1 (6 bases). V was clipped by 4 bases and J by 0 bases, with 13 bases between them. The CDR3 runs to 16 residues. CDR1 is MNHNS and CDR2 is SASEGT in the germline V gene. The CDR3 bases are TGTGCCAGCAGTGTACAGGGCGCCCGCTCTGGAAACACCATATATTTT. This codes for CASSVQGARSGNTIYF.

This rearrangement joins TRBV6-1 to TRBJ1-2; TRBD1 aligns across 8 bases. CDR1 is MNHNS, CDR2 SASEGT, per germline. The CDR3 runs to 13 residues. The V segment lost 5 bases and the J segment 6 bases; nucleotides outside the gene matches: 5. The CDR3 DNA is TGTGCCAGCAGTACAGGGGGATGGGATGGCTACACCTTC. It specifies CASSTGGWDGYTF.

The table lists this clone with a few counts. The rearrangement uses TRBV7-2 and TRBJ1-4, with D unclear. CDR3 length: 14 residues. The V end lost 4 bases, the J end lost 7 bases, and 13 bases lay between the germline ends. Germline-derived CDR1 and CDR2 are SGHTA and FQGNSA. CDR3 sequence: CASSSKESPEKLFF. CDR3 DNA: TGTGCCAGCAGCTCGAAGGAGAGCCCTGAAAAACTGTTTTTT.

The V call is TRBV11-2, the J call TRBJ1-5; D uncertain. This CDR3 has 13 residues. Germline V lookup: CDR1 SGHAT, CDR2 FQNNGV. Trimming took off 0 bases at V and 4 bases at J, with 4 bases between the two ends. CDR3 nucleotides: TGTGCCAGCAGCTTAGACAGAAATCAGCCCCAGCATTTT. Its translation: CASSLDRNQPQHF.

The chain carries TRBV4-1 and TRBJ1-1; D is perhaps TRBD1 (5 bases). Trimming left V 4 bases short and J 1 base short, with 13 bases between. CDR1 is MGHRA and CDR2 is YSYEKL in the germline V gene. The CDR3 sequence is 15 residues long. The CDR3 coding sequence is TGCGCCAGCAGCCCTCATACAGGTACGAACACTGAAGCTTTCTTT. This encodes CASSPHTGTNTEAFF.

The gene calls are TRBV5-4 and TRBJ1-5; D unresolved. Germline assignment: CDR1 SGHNT and CDR2 YYREEE (reference sequence). Trimming removed 2 bases from V and 7 bases from J, with 7 bases in between. This CDR3 region has 12 residues. The CDR3 region is CASSLWWQPQHF. CDR3 DNA sequence: TGTGCCAGCAGCTTATGGTGGCAGCCCCAGCATTTT.

The chain uses TRBV5-1 and TRBJ2-1, with TRBD1 identical over 7 bases. CDR1 and CDR2 from the germline V gene are SGHRS and YFSETQ. The CDR3 has 14 residues. Trimming removed 4 bases from V and 7 bases from J; junction bases left unmatched: 8. This chain's CDR3 is CASSIAGTANEQFF. The CDR3, as DNA: TGCGCCAGCAGCATCGCCGGGACAGCAAATGAGCAGTTCTTC.

This clone was recorded once. V gene TRBV18 combines with J gene TRBJ1-2, with a weak D call TRBD1 (5 bases). The germline gives CDR1 KGHSH, CDR2 LQKENI. This CDR3 comprises 14 residues. Trimming took 3 bases from V and 1 from J, leaving 9 bases between them. The CDR3 reads CASSPTQGNYGYTF. The CDR3 nucleotides read TGTGCCAGCTCACCGACCCAGGGTAACTATGGCTACACCTTC.

The chain is built from TRBV5-1 and TRBJ2-7, with D perhaps given as TRBD1 or TRBD2 (5 bases each). V dropped 3 bases and J dropped 3 bases, with 13 bases sitting between them. CDR3 length: 14 amino acids. Germline V gives CDR1 SGHRS, CDR2 YFSETQ. CDR3 in DNA: TGCGCCAGCAGCTCCAGGGACGGGAACTACGAGCAGTACTTC. Translated: CASSSRDGNYEQYF.

The V and J genes are TRBV4-1 and TRBJ2-5; the D call may be TRBD1 or TRBD2 (5 bases each). Per the germline V gene, CDR1 is MGHRA and CDR2 is YSYEKL. The CDR3 runs 16 residues. V was clipped by 1 base and J by 2 bases, with 14 bases between them. CDR3 bases: TGCGCCAGCAGCCAAGTAAAGGGGACGTTTCAAGAGACCCAGTACTTC. Translated: CASSQVKGTFQETQYF.

This rearrangement joins TRBV28 to TRBJ1-1; D is unresolved. CDR1 and CDR2 (germline): MDHEN, SYDVKM. The CDR3 contains 14 residues. V was trimmed by 6 bases and J by 1 base, leaving 12 bases between them. In nucleotides, the CDR3 is TGTGCCAGCAGGGCAGGTGCCCCGAACACTGAAGCTTTCTTT. Residues: CASRAGAPNTEAFF. The complete variable domain, with remaining parts taken from reference TRBV28 and TRBJ1-1, reads DVKVTQSSRYLVKRTGEKVFLECVQDMDHENMFWYRQDPGLGLRLIYFSYDVKMKEKGDIPEGYSVSREKKERFSLILESASTNQTSMYLCASRAGAPNTEAFFGQGTRLTVV.

The chain links TRBV29-1 to TRBJ1-2, with TRBD1 identical over 7 bases. Trimming removed 5 bases from V and 5 bases from J; junction bases left unmatched: 5. The CDR3 is 12 amino acids. Per germline, CDR1 SQVTM and CDR2 ANQGSEA. The CDR3 coding sequence is TGCAGCGTTCGGCAGGGGGATTATGGCTACACCTTC. The encoded protein is CSVRQGDYGYTF.

V gene TRBV21-1 combines with J gene TRBJ2-7. TRBV21-1 is a listed pseudogene. CDR3 length equals 14 residues. CDR3 residues: CASSKLGGVHEQYF. For the CDR3, the DNA is TGTGCCAGCAGCAAACTCGGGGGCGTCCACGAGCAGTACTTC.

This clone came up a few times. The chain carries TRBV20-1 and TRBJ2-1; the D is unclear. Trimming removed 5 bases from V and 2 bases from J, with 1 base in between. CDR1 DFQATT and CDR2 SNEGSKA come from the germline V gene (reference sequence). This CDR3 comprises 10 residues. The chain's CDR3 is CSAPYNEQFF. CDR3 in DNA: TGCAGTGCTCCCTACAATGAGCAGTTCTTC.

The rearrangement uses TRBV27 and TRBJ2-3; 7 nucleotides agree with TRBD2. Losses at the gene ends were 5 bases for V and 3 bases for J; bases not matched to a gene: 5. Germline assignment: CDR1 MNHEY and CDR2 SMNVEV (reference sequence). This CDR3 is 14 amino acids long. Here the CDR3 reads CASSHRGETDTQYF. The CDR3 region has the DNA TGTGCCAGCAGTCACCGGGGGGAGACAGATACGCAGTATTTT.

This clone was seen only a few times. This chain joins TRBV18 and TRBJ2-5; D is unclear. CDR3 size: 13 residues. Trimming shortened V by 3 bases and J by 4 bases, and 9 bases separated the two germline ends. From germline, CDR1 is KGHSH and CDR2 LQKENI. This CDR3 is CASSPGQLETQYF. CDR3 DNA sequence: TGTGCCAGCTCACCGGGCCAGTTAGAGACCCAGTACTTC.

This clone was recorded once. The chain couples TRBV19 to TRBJ1-2, with D tentatively TRBD1 (6 bases). CDR3 length: 12 residues. Germline V gives CDR1 LNHDA, CDR2 SQIVND (reference sequence). The V gene lost 6 bases and the J gene lost 5 bases, with 10 bases spanning the gap. CDR3 protein: CASSLGGYGYTF. The CDR3, as DNA: TGTGCCAGTAGCTTAGGGGGGTATGGCTACACCTTC. The full variable domain, its missing parts supplied by reference TRBV19 and TRBJ1-2, is DGGITQSPKYLFRKEGQNVTLSCEQNLNHDAMYWYRQDPGQGLRLIYYSQIVNDFQKGDIAEGYSVSREKKESFPLTVTSAQKNPTAFYLCASSLGGYGYTFGSGTRLTVV.

This clone is judged medium-sized. The rearrangement joins TRBV7-7 to TRBJ1-5; TRBD1 agrees at 7 bases. CDR1 is SSHAT, CDR2 FNYEAQ, per germline (reference sequence). The CDR3 extends over 14 amino acids. V was pared by 5 bases and J by 0 bases, with 1 base of the junction left unmatched. The CDR3 nucleotides read TGTGCCAGCAGCACAGGGGTTAGCAATCAGCCCCAGCATTTT. Protein sequence: CASSTGVSNQPQHF.

This clone was detected a few times. The chain links TRBV19 to TRBJ1-5, with D hard to call. Germline-derived CDR1 and CDR2 are LNHDA and SQIVND (reference sequence). The V end lost 5 bases, the J end lost 3 bases, and 17 bases lay between the germline ends. The CDR3 length is 16 residues. The CDR3 is CASSPPRANINQPQHF. For the CDR3, the DNA is TGTGCCAGTAGTCCCCCCCGGGCCAATATCAATCAGCCCCAGCATTTT.

This clone was picked up a small number of times. V gene TRBV7-9 combines with J gene TRBJ1-2; no reliable D call. Germline V gives CDR1 SEHNR, CDR2 FQNEAQ (reference sequence). This CDR3 has 14 residues. The ends were cut back, 1 base at V and 0 bases at J, with 6 bases in the middle. The CDR3 DNA sequence: TGTGCCAGCAGCTTAGGAAGGGCTAACTATGGCTACACCTTC. Translated: CASSLGRANYGYTF.

This clone appeared a single time. The V gene is TRBV27, the J gene TRBJ2-1, with 9 bases identical to TRBD2. Germline trimming cut 8 bases from V and 6 bases from J; bases unmatched to any gene: 14. Germline V gene data show CDR1 as MNHEY and CDR2 as SMNVEV (reference sequence). This CDR3 comprises 16 residues. The CDR3 DNA is TGTGCCAGCTCACCCCCCGGGACTAGCTTAACCAATGAGCAGTTCTTC. Its protein product is CASSPPGTSLTNEQFF.

This clone was seen a single time. One end of the junction fails to match germline, which may point to a read error. The rearrangement joins TRBV5-4 to TRBJ2-2, with 8 bases that match TRBD2. Germline V lookup: CDR1 SGHNT, CDR2 YYREEE (reference sequence). The CDR3 contains 16 residues. This CDR3 is CASSQLPGGEIGELFF. For the CDR3, the DNA is TGCGCCAGCAGCCAACTACCCGGGGGGGAGATCGGGGAGCTGTTTTTT.

This clone was observed once. This chain connects TRBV11-2 to TRBJ2-7, with 8 bases matching TRBD2. Germline V gene data show CDR1 as SGHAT and CDR2 as FQNNGV. V gave up 5 bases and J gave up 6 bases; unmatched junction bases: 6. The CDR3 spans 13 residues. The CDR3 bases are TGTGCCAGCAGCCCCGGCGGGGGGCCCGAGCAGTACTTC. Translating it yields CASSPGGGPEQYF.

The CDR3 nucleotides read TGTGCCAGCAGTCAAACTAGCGGGAGGGCCTATGAGCAGTTCTTC. Translated, it gives CASSQTSGRAYEQFF. The rearrangement uses TRBV28 and TRBJ2-1; 13 nucleotides line up with TRBD2. Germline trimming cut 5 bases from V and 8 bases from J; bases unmatched to any gene: 6. The germline V gene has CDR1 MDHEN and CDR2 SYDVKM. The CDR3 sequence is 15 residues long.